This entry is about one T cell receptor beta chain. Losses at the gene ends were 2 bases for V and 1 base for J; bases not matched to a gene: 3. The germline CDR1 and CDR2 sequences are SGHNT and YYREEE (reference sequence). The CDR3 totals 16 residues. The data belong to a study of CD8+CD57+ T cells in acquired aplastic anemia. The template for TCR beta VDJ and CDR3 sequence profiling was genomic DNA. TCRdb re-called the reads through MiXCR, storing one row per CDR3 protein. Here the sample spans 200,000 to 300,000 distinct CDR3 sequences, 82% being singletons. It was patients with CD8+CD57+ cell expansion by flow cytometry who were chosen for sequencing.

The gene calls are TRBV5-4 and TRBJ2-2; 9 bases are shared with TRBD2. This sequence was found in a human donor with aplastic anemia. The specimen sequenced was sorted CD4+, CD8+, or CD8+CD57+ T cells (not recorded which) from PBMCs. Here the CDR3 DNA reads TGTGCCAGCAGCTTTACTAGCGGGCGGAACACCGGGGAGCTGTTTTTT. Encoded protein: CASSFTSGRNTGELFF.